Presented here are 21 T cell receptor beta chains from one specimen sequenced in a study of graft-versus-host responses after intestinal transplantation. Some clones are missing from TCRdb's copy, which holds only in-frame ones; the method was immunoSEQ multiplex PCR. In the table there are about 12,000 clones, around 88% of which are singletons. Specimen: PBMCs, collected about 130 days after transplant. The receptors shown here come from a human patient who received an intestinal transplant, so some T cells may come from the graft donor.

This chain connects TRBV28 to TRBJ1-5, with D possibly being TRBD1 (5 bases). Germline loops: CDR1 MDHEN, CDR2 SYDVKM. CDR3 size: 15 residues. V was shortened by 7 bases and J by 5 bases, with 18 bases between the two germline ends. In DNA form, the CDR3 reads TGTGCCAGCAAGGGGCCTGGGCGGAGCCATCAGCCCCAGCATTTT. Amino acids: CASKGPGRSHQPQHF.

This chain joins TRBV28 and TRBJ2-4, with 10 bases fitting TRBD1. This CDR3 contains 16 residues. Germline V gives CDR1 MDHEN, CDR2 SYDVKM. After removal of 5 bases from V and 7 bases from J, the junction contained 11 bases not matched to a gene. The CDR3 spells CASSPSRTGQGNIQYF. The DNA for the CDR3 is TGTGCCAGCAGTCCATCCCGCACGGGACAGGGGAACATTCAGTACTTC.

The chain links TRBV5-1 to TRBJ1-1; D may be TRBD1 (6 bases). The V gene lost 2 bases and the J gene lost 3 bases, with 11 bases spanning the gap. The CDR3 loop spans 14 amino acids. Germline V lookup: CDR1 SGHRS, CDR2 YFSETQ. The CDR3 DNA reads as TGCGCCAGCAGCTTCAGGGGTGGGGACACTGAAGCTTTCTTT. Residues: CASSFRGGDTEAFF.

This clone was found once. The chain has TRBV6-5 and TRBJ1-1; D gene ambiguous. Between the trimmed V and J ends, which lost 0 bases and 5 bases, there was a span of 13 bases. Germline V lookup: CDR1 MNHEY, CDR2 SVGAGI. The CDR3 runs to 15 residues. The DNA of the CDR3 is TGTGCCAGCAGTTACTCGAAAATCGGGGATACTGAAGCTTTCTTT. This translates into CASSYSKIGDTEAFF.

The chain recombines TRBV7-9 with TRBJ2-1, with D possibly TRBD2 on 6 matching bases. Germline CDR1 reads SEHNR; CDR2 reads FQNEAQ (reference sequence). V dropped 6 bases and J dropped 8 bases, with 17 bases sitting between them. The CDR3 covers 14 residues. In DNA form, the CDR3 reads TGTGCCAGCAGTGAAACGGGAGTGGCAGATGAGCAGTTCTTC. This translates into CASSETGVADEQFF.

The CDR3: CASSSLGPNEQFF. In DNA, the CDR3 is TGTGCCAGCAGTTCCCTTGGCCCTAATGAGCAGTTCTTC. The J gene is TRBJ2-1, the V gene TRBV27; D gene uncertain. Germline lookup yields CDR1 MNHEY and CDR2 SMNVEV (reference sequence). This CDR3 contains 13 residues. The ends were cut back, 4 bases at V and 7 bases at J, with 11 bases in the middle.

This clone was observed a few times. V gene TRBV4-1 combines with J gene TRBJ2-3, with D perhaps matching TRBD2 (5 bases). Germline V gene lookup returns CDR1 MGHRA and CDR2 YSYEKL. The CDR3 has 15 residues. Trimming stripped 4 bases from V and 3 bases from J, with 14 bases between. The CDR3: CASSLLGFVTDTQYF. CDR3 bases: TGCGCCAGCAGCCTACTAGGATTTGTAACAGATACGCAGTATTTT.

This chain links TRBV18 with TRBJ2-1, with TRBD1 as a possible D gene (6 bases). This CDR3 has 13 amino acids. Trimming took 8 bases from V and 5 from J, leaving 13 bases between them. CDR1 is KGHSH, CDR2 LQKENI, per germline. CDR3 residues: CASGQTGDNEQFF. CDR3 bases: TGTGCCAGCGGACAGACAGGAGACAATGAGCAGTTCTTC. Supplemented by reference TRBV18 and TRBJ2-1, the full variable domain reads NAGVMQNPRHLVRRRGQEARLRCSPMKGHSHVYWYRQLPEEGLKFMVYLQKENIIDESGMPKERFSAEFPKEGPSILRIQQVVRGDSAAYFCASGQTGDNEQFFGPGTRLTVL.

The rearrangement links TRBV7-6 to TRBJ2-5; D remains ambiguous. The CDR3 has 12 residues. The germline CDR1 and CDR2 sequences are SGHVS and FNYEAQ. Deletions cut 0 bases from V and 3 bases from J, with 2 bases between. CDR3 sequence (DNA): TGTGCCAGCAGCTTAGCTGAAGAGACCCAGTACTTC. Residues: CASSLAEETQYF.

The chain links TRBV7-4 to TRBJ2-1; 13 nucleotides agree with TRBD2. V shed 6 bases and J 2 bases; nucleotides not matched to a gene: 7. The CDR3 has 17 amino acids. The V gene's germline CDR1 is SGHVT and CDR2 SQSDAQ. The CDR3 DNA follows: TGTGCCAGCAGTCCCGCACTAGCGGGAGGGACCTACAATGAGCAGTTCTTC. Residues: CASSPALAGGTYNEQFF.

The CDR3 nucleotides read TGTGCCAGCAGCTTCGAACCGATCTATGGCTACACCTTC. Encoded protein: CASSFEPIYGYTF. The chain has TRBV5-4 and TRBJ1-2; no definite D call. V was cut by 2 bases and J by 4 bases, with 9 bases left in between. CDR3 length equals 13 residues. Germline CDR1 reads SGHNT; CDR2 reads YYREEE (reference sequence).

The chain recombines TRBV9 with TRBJ2-7; TRBD2 might be the D (6 bases). The CDR3 sequence is 18 residues long. The germline V and J ends were trimmed by 0 bases and 9 bases, with 28 bases remaining between them. Germline values: CDR1 SGDLS, CDR2 YYNGEE. The CDR3 sequence is CASSVAVRPSASYKGQYF. Written as DNA, the CDR3 is TGTGCCAGCAGCGTAGCGGTCCGTCCTAGCGCCTCTTACAAGGGGCAGTACTTC. The variable domain in full, completed from reference TRBV9 and TRBJ2-7, reads DSGVTQTPKHLITATGQRVTLRCSPRSGDLSVYWYQQSLDQGLQFLIQYYNGEERAKGNILERFSAQQFPDLHSELNLSSLELGDSALYFCASSVAVRPSASYKGQYFGPGTRLTVT.

The chain joins TRBV5-6 to TRBJ2-3; weak D call: TRBD2 (5 bases). The germline V gene has CDR1 SGHDT and CDR2 YYEEEE. V lost 4 bases to trimming and J lost 2 bases, with 17 bases between them. This CDR3 has 16 residues. The CDR3 region is CASSPPGQRNTDTQYF. The CDR3 DNA reads as TGTGCCAGCAGCCCCCCTGGGCAGCGGAACACAGATACGCAGTATTTT.

On this clone: The conserved final phenylalanine or tryptophan is absent from the CDR3, which likely points to a read error. The DNA is omitted, as the CDR3 cannot be located on it reliably, and the CDR3 follows TCRdb's listing. The CDR3 is CASSEAQRERGL. This chain joins TRBV6-5 and TRBJ2-7; TRBD2 is the table's D call, not checked against the DNA. The CDR3 is 12 amino acids in total, end residues counted. CDR1 MNHEY and CDR2 SVGAGI come from the germline V gene.

This chain connects TRBV5-6 to TRBJ1-6, with 7 positions matching TRBD1. The CDR3 sequence is 16 residues long. The germline V gene has CDR1 SGHDT and CDR2 YYEEEE. Trimming took 1 base from V and 12 from J; bases not matched to a gene: 13. Written as DNA, the CDR3 is TGTGCCAGCAGCTTGACAGGGGCCTTACGGGGTGGACCCCTCCACTTT. Translated: CASSLTGALRGGPLHF.

This rearrangement joins TRBV5-1 to TRBJ2-7, with D perhaps TRBD1 (6 bases). V was trimmed by 1 base and J by 3 bases, leaving 11 bases between them. Germline V gene lookup returns CDR1 SGHRS and CDR2 YFSETQ. The CDR3 length is 14 residues. CDR3 coding DNA: TGCGCCAGCAGCTTGAGGGAACAGGGCTACGAGCAGTACTTC. It encodes CASSLREQGYEQYF.

There are a few counts of this clone. The junction departs from the called germline gene at one end, perhaps through a read error. CDR3 protein: CASSYSESSGNEQYF. The CDR3 nucleotides are TGTGCCAGCAGTTACTCGGAGTCCTCTGGGAACGAGCAGTACTTC. The rearrangement uses TRBV6-4 and TRBJ2-7, with D unclear. Germline CDR1 MRHNA, CDR2 SNTAGT. This CDR3 contains 15 residues.

The chain carries TRBV19 and TRBJ2-2, with D unresolved. Trimming cost V 3 bases and J 0 bases, with 8 bases left between them. CDR1 is LNHDA and CDR2 is SQIVND in the germline V gene (reference sequence). This CDR3 contains 15 residues. CDR3 coding DNA: TGTGCCAGTAGTATCGGCAGCTCGAACACCGGGGAGCTGTTTTTT. Translation gives CASSIGSSNTGELFF.

The chain carries TRBV5-5 and TRBJ1-6, with unresolved D. The CDR3 contains 12 residues. V shed 2 bases and J shed 10 bases, with 7 bases lying between them. The V gene's germline CDR1 is SGHKS and CDR2 YYEKEE (reference sequence). Here the CDR3 reads CASSFDSSPLHF. In DNA form, the CDR3 reads TGTGCCAGCAGCTTCGATTCGTCACCCCTCCACTTT.

Only a few counts were recorded for this clone. The V and J genes are TRBV6-5 and TRBJ1-2; maybe TRBD1 (6 bases). The CDR3 length is 14 residues. Germline loops: CDR1 MNHEY, CDR2 SVGAGI. V lost 0 bases to trimming and J lost 8 bases, with 13 bases between them. Here the CDR3 reads CASSYSRGAKGYTF. CDR3 nucleotides: TGTGCCAGCAGTTACTCGAGGGGGGCAAAGGGCTACACCTTC.

This rearrangement joins TRBV18 to TRBJ2-7, with D perhaps assigned TRBD1 or TRBD2 (5 bases each). Germline assignment: CDR1 KGHSH and CDR2 LQKENI. The CDR3 sequence is 14 residues long. V was pared by 3 bases and J by 2 bases, with 11 bases between. The CDR3 region is CASSPQGRTYEQYF. CDR3 in DNA: TGTGCCAGCTCACCCCAGGGACGTACCTACGAGCAGTACTTC.